These 28 T cell receptor beta chains share one sample of origin, sequenced in a study of identical twins. TCRdb itself ran the 5' RACE reads through MiXCR, one entry per CDR3 protein. The table has roughly 150,000 distinct CDR3 sequences, approximately 3.5% seen once. Input material: memory T cells sorted from blood. These receptors all stem from a man between 18 and 29 years old in good health.

In its sample, this clonotype was seen many times. The rearrangement joins TRBV15 to TRBJ2-3; D uncertain. This CDR3 contains 11 residues. V was clipped by 5 bases and J by 7 bases, with 7 bases between them. CDR1 and CDR2 from the germline V gene are LNHNV and YYDKDF (reference sequence). The CDR3: CATSAGYTQYF. As DNA, the CDR3 is TGTGCCACCAGCGCTGGGTATACGCAGTATTTT.

This clonotype was counted at least ten times. This chain links TRBV12-3 or TRBV12-4 with TRBJ2-2; D may be TRBD2 (6 bases). The CDR3 runs to 17 residues. Between the trimmed V and J ends, which lost 6 bases and 3 bases, there was a span of 20 bases. The chain's CDR3 is CASSVEGQARYTGELFF. CDR3 nucleotide sequence: TGTGCCAGCAGCGTGGAGGGGCAGGCTCGTTACACCGGGGAGCTGTTTTTT.

This clonotype was seen repeatedly, ten times or more. The J gene is TRBJ2-3, the V gene TRBV5-1; 8 bases align to TRBD2. The CDR3 is 14 amino acids. V lost 6 bases to trimming and J lost 2 bases; unmatched junction nucleotides: 5. Per the germline V gene, CDR1 is SGHRS and CDR2 is YFSETQ. CDR3 sequence reads: CASNSGSSTDTQYF. In DNA form, the CDR3 reads TGCGCCAGCAACAGCGGGAGTTCCACAGATACGCAGTATTTT.

The chain is built from TRBV6-1 and TRBJ1-2; 9 bases map to TRBD1. V lost 4 bases, J lost 8 bases, and 2 bases stayed unmatched. The CDR3 has 12 amino acids. Germline assignment: CDR1 MNHNS and CDR2 SASEGT. The DNA of the CDR3 is TGTGCCAGCAGTGGGGGACAGGGCGGCTACACCTTC. Translation: CASSGGQGGYTF.

This clonotype was observed at least ten times. V and J are TRBV7-6 and TRBJ2-2; TRBD2 might be the D (5 bases). CDR3 length: 16 residues. The V gene's germline CDR1 is SGHVS and CDR2 FNYEAQ. The V end lost 1 base, the J end lost 1 base, and 10 bases lay between the germline ends. The CDR3 reads CASSLGLAENTGELFF. The CDR3 nucleotides are TGTGCCAGCAGCTTAGGGCTAGCCGAGAACACCGGGGAGCTGTTTTTT.

This clonotype was observed at least ten times. J is TRBJ2-3 and V is TRBV7-2; either TRBD1 or TRBD2 may fit D (6 bases each). The V end lost 1 base, the J end lost 4 bases, and 15 bases lay between the germline ends. Germline lookup yields CDR1 SGHTA and CDR2 FQGNSA. This CDR3 has 16 residues. DNA of the CDR3: TGTGCCAGCAGCTTAGTATCAGGACAGCGGGCAGATACGCAGTATTTT. It translates to CASSLVSGQRADTQYF.

This clonotype appeared many times. The gene calls are TRBV28 and TRBJ2-5; TRBD1 matches 7 bases. Germline V CDR1 and CDR2: MDHEN, SYDVKM. The CDR3 contains 13 residues. J was trimmed by 5 bases and V by 6 bases; bases with no gene match: 6. This CDR3 is CASRSTGRETQYF. The CDR3 bases are TGTGCCAGCAGGTCGACAGGGCGGGAGACCCAGTACTTC.

This clonotype was recorded at least ten times. The rearrangement links TRBV7-2 to TRBJ2-7, with a possible D match to TRBD2 (6 bases). Germline CDR1 and CDR2: SGHTA and FQGNSA. Trimming shortened V by 6 bases and J by 4 bases, and 19 bases separated the two germline ends. This CDR3 region has 15 residues. The CDR3 spells CASRRTRDSSYEQYF. CDR3 in DNA: TGTGCCAGCAGACGGACCAGGGACTCCTCTTACGAGCAGTACTTC.

This clonotype appeared many times. J is TRBJ2-1 and V is TRBV7-2; 7 positions agree with TRBD2. V lost 5 bases to trimming and J lost 6 bases; unmatched junction nucleotides: 13. Per the germline V gene, CDR1 is SGHTA and CDR2 is FQGNSA. The CDR3 has 16 amino acids. DNA of the CDR3: TGTGCCAGCAGCCCACGACTGGTAGCGGGCTCCAATGAGCAGTTCTTC. Residues: CASSPRLVAGSNEQFF.

This clonotype was detected many times. The chain uses TRBV7-8 and TRBJ2-3; possibly TRBD2 for D (5 bases). This CDR3 is 15 amino acids long. The V end was cut by 2 bases, the J end by 6 bases, with 15 bases between. Germline CDR1 is SGHVS and CDR2 is FQNEAQ. This CDR3 is CASSLRGGRQDTQYF. CDR3 coding DNA: TGTGCCAGCAGCTTACGCGGAGGCCGGCAGGATACGCAGTATTTT.

There are many counts of this clonotype. The chain combines TRBV29-1 with TRBJ2-7; D gene ambiguous. Germline assignment: CDR1 SQVTM and CDR2 ANQGSEA. The germline V and J ends were trimmed by 5 bases and 0 bases, with 5 bases remaining between them. CDR3 length: 11 residues. The CDR3 here is CSVTHSYEQYF. The CDR3 nucleotides are TGCAGCGTTACCCACTCCTACGAGCAGTACTTC.

Many counts were recorded for this clonotype. The CDR3 protein is CASSQGDSSYEQYV. The DNA of the CDR3 is TGTGCCAGCAGCCAGGGCGATAGCTCCTACGAGCAGTACGTC. The J gene is TRBJ2-7, the V gene TRBV3-1; D unclear. Trimming took 3 bases from V and 0 from J, leaving 9 bases between them. Germline V CDR1 and CDR2: LGHDT, YNNKEL (reference sequence). This CDR3 comprises 14 residues.

This clonotype was recorded at least ten times. The genes are TRBV10-1 and TRBJ1-1; 12 bases match TRBD1. Germline trimming cut 2 bases from V and 7 bases from J; bases unmatched to any gene: 11. Germline-derived CDR1 and CDR2 are WNHNN and SYGVQD (reference sequence). This CDR3 has 17 amino acids. DNA of the CDR3: TGCGCCAGCAGTGAGAAAAACCGGGACAGGGGGCGAGGTGAAGCTTTCTTT. Translation gives CASSEKNRDRGRGEAFF.

This clonotype was found many times. This rearrangement joins TRBV5-1 to TRBJ2-5, with TRBD2 matching over 11 bases. This CDR3 has 15 amino acids. Per germline, CDR1 SGHRS and CDR2 YFSETQ. Unmatched junction bases numbered 7, after V lost 4 bases and J lost 5 bases. CDR3 nucleotide sequence: TGCGCCAGCAGCCAAGACCTAGCGGGAGGTGAGACCCAGTACTTC. Its translation: CASSQDLAGGETQYF.

This clonotype has at least ten counts. The rearrangement joins TRBV7-9 to TRBJ2-1; TRBD1 might be the D (5 bases). Germline lookup yields CDR1 SEHNR and CDR2 FQNEAQ (reference sequence). Trimming took off 4 bases at V and 0 bases at J, with 16 bases between the two ends. This CDR3 has 17 amino acids. CDR3 in DNA: TGTGCCAGCAGCTATAGGGGTACTGAAAGCTCCTACAATGAGCAGTTCTTC. It encodes CASSYRGTESSYNEQFF.

In its sample, this clonotype was seen many times. This chain links TRBV5-5 with TRBJ2-1; 7 bases fit TRBD2. The CDR3 is made up of 15 amino acids. Losses at the gene ends were 4 bases for V and 3 bases for J; bases not matched to a gene: 7. Germline V gives CDR1 SGHKS, CDR2 YYEKEE (reference sequence). The CDR3 nucleotides are TGTGCCAGCAGCGGATCCGGGACTATCTACAATGAGCAGTTCTTC. This translates into CASSGSGTIYNEQFF.

This clonotype was seen repeatedly, ten times or more. This chain joins TRBV6-5 and TRBJ1-4; D possibly corresponds to TRBD1 (5 bases). Per germline, CDR1 MNHEY and CDR2 SVGAGI. The CDR3 runs 13 residues. V was shortened by 2 bases and J by 7 bases, with 8 bases between the two germline ends. The CDR3 coding sequence is TGTGCCAGCAGTTACAGGGGAGGTGAAAAACTGTTTTTT. It specifies CASSYRGGEKLFF.

This clonotype was observed many times. This rearrangement joins TRBV20-1 to TRBJ2-3; no firm D call. Germline values: CDR1 DFQATT, CDR2 SNEGSKA (reference sequence). The length of the CDR3 is 15 residues. Trimming stripped 0 bases from V and 2 bases from J, with 12 bases between. DNA of the CDR3: TGCAGTGCTAGAGATGACAAGCGTAACACAGATACGCAGTATTTT. Translation: CSARDDKRNTDTQYF.

Only a few counts were recorded for this clonotype. The rearrangement links TRBV6-6 to TRBJ2-1, with unresolved D. From germline, CDR1 is MNHNY and CDR2 SVGAGI (reference sequence). V shed 7 bases and J shed 8 bases, with 15 bases lying between them. This CDR3 has 13 residues. CDR3 bases: TGTGCCAGCACCCTGACACCGTGGGATGAGCAGTTCTTC. Residues: CASTLTPWDEQFF.

This clonotype has a count of ten or more. The V gene is TRBV4-2, the J gene TRBJ2-1; TRBD2 matches at 14 bases. CDR1 is LGHNA, CDR2 YNFKEQ, per germline. This CDR3 comprises 19 residues. Trimming at V came to 4 bases and at J to 9 bases, leaving 17 bases not matched to a gene. Written as DNA, the CDR3 is TGTGCCAGCAGCCGCCGACCCCGGGGACTAGCGGGAGAGGTCGGTGAGCAGTTCTTC. Its translation: CASSRRPRGLAGEVGEQFF.

The J gene is TRBJ2-7, the V gene TRBV20-1; perhaps TRBD1 as D (5 bases). CDR1 DFQATT and CDR2 SNEGSKA come from the germline V gene (reference sequence). The V gene lost 0 bases and the J gene lost 3 bases, with 15 bases spanning the gap. CDR3 length equals 15 residues. CDR3 nucleotides: TGCAGTGCTAGAGATTTGCTGAAGGGGAACTACGAGCAGTACTTC. This translates into CSARDLLKGNYEQYF.

There are many counts of this clonotype. The gene calls are TRBV4-2 and TRBJ1-5; perhaps TRBD1 as D (5 bases). This CDR3 contains 15 residues. Germline assignment: CDR1 LGHNA and CDR2 YNFKEQ. V lost 0 bases, J lost 11 bases, and 17 bases lay in between. CDR3 in amino acids: CASSQDGRSGGAQHF. DNA for the CDR3: TGTGCCAGCAGCCAAGATGGCCGGTCCGGAGGGGCCCAGCATTTT.

This clonotype was seen repeatedly, ten times or more. The chain employs TRBV6-5 and TRBJ2-3, with 9 bases matching TRBD2. The CDR3 totals 18 residues. With 1 base clipped from V and 4 bases from J, the junction kept 12 bases outside the gene matches. The germline V gene has CDR1 MNHEY and CDR2 SVGAGI. CDR3 sequence reads: CASSYLPPGLAHADTQYF. The DNA for the CDR3 is TGTGCCAGCAGTTACTTACCTCCGGGACTAGCTCACGCAGATACGCAGTATTTT.

This clonotype was seen many times. The chain links TRBV12-3 or TRBV12-4 to TRBJ2-1, with 14 positions matching TRBD2. This CDR3 region has 15 residues. The V gene end was trimmed by 5 bases and the J gene end by 8 bases; junction bases not matched to a gene: 5. Here the CDR3 DNA reads TGTGCCAGCAGTCCGGGACTAGCGGGAGTCGATGAGCAGTTCTTC. Residues: CASSPGLAGVDEQFF.

The chain carries TRBV5-4 and TRBJ2-1; maybe TRBD1 (8 bases). The germline gives CDR1 SGHNT, CDR2 YYREEE (reference sequence). The CDR3 has 15 amino acids. V lost 2 bases, J lost 6 bases, and 15 bases lay in between. DNA for the CDR3: TGTGCCAGCAGCTTCGGACAGGGAGGGAGCAATGAGCAGTTCTTC. This sequence encodes CASSFGQGGSNEQFF.

This clonotype was recorded at least ten times. The J gene is TRBJ2-1, the V gene TRBV20-1; no definite D call. Trimming pared 3 bases from V and 0 bases from J, leaving 6 bases between. The CDR3 sequence is 13 residues long. Germline V gene sequence: CDR1 DFQATT, CDR2 SNEGSKA (reference sequence). The CDR3 reads CSASPSSYNEQFF. As DNA, the CDR3 is TGCAGTGCTAGTCCGAGCTCCTACAATGAGCAGTTCTTC.

At least ten counts were recorded for this clonotype. The chain recombines TRBV20-1 with TRBJ1-2, with D perhaps matching TRBD1 (6 bases). Trimming pared 6 bases from V and 4 bases from J, leaving 15 bases between. Germline lookup yields CDR1 DFQATT and CDR2 SNEGSKA (reference sequence). This CDR3 spans 13 amino acids. For the CDR3, the DNA is TGCAGTGCCGGGCGGACAGAGGCCTATGGCTACACCTTC. Its protein product is CSAGRTEAYGYTF.

There are many counts of this clonotype. CDR3 region: CASSHNRGRGEQYV. The CDR3 DNA is TGTGCCAGCAGCCACAACAGGGGGCGTGGGGAGCAGTACGTC. The V gene is TRBV11-2, the J gene TRBJ2-7; 9 bases map to TRBD1. The CDR3 consists of 14 residues. Germline V gene data show CDR1 as SGHAT and CDR2 as FQNNGV. Trimming cost V 5 bases and J 7 bases; bases outside gene matches: 9.